Listed here are 27 T cell receptor beta chains from one sample, sequenced in a study of cytomegalovirus exposure and HLA in healthy donors (dated by TCRdb to about 2017). Libraries were made using the immunoSEQ multiplex PCR assay. For the multiplex PCR, a mixture combining 60 forward primers for TCR Vbeta segments and 13 reverse primers for TCR Jbeta segments was used. TCRdb provides this immuneACCESS table in a form limited to in-frame rearrangements. Some clones are lacking; in checked studies, under half of them reflect an unresolved V gene, and why the rest are absent is not known. In all, the sample holds about 140,000 clones, and around 80% of those were seen once. Jointly, the top ten make up about 1.4% of the sample. The sample consisted of PBMCs. These receptors were taken from a man aged 25-45 years in good health and CMV-seropositive.

The genes are TRBV5-4 and TRBJ2-7, with 14 nucleotides matching TRBD2. CDR1 and CDR2 from the germline V gene are SGHNT and YYREEE (reference sequence). This CDR3 region has 15 residues. Unmatched junction bases numbered 0, after V lost 0 bases and J lost 4 bases. The CDR3 loop is CASSLGLAGGYEQYF. DNA for the CDR3: TGTGCCAGCAGCTTGGGACTAGCGGGAGGGTACGAGCAGTACTTC.

This clone was observed once. This chain links TRBV10-3 with TRBJ2-5, with 8 positions matching TRBD2. The germline gives CDR1 ENHRY, CDR2 SYGVKD. After removal of 2 bases from V and 3 bases from J, the junction contained 8 bases not matched to a gene. The CDR3 has 16 amino acids. CDR3 amino acids: CAISEPGGAGEETQYF. The CDR3 DNA reads TGTGCCATCAGTGAGCCCGGGGGAGCGGGGGAAGAGACCCAGTACTTC.

The chain uses TRBV13 and TRBJ2-7; 12 nucleotides agree with TRBD2. Germline values: CDR1 PRHDT, CDR2 FYEKMQ (reference sequence). J was trimmed by 3 bases and V by 5 bases; bases with no gene match: 5. The CDR3 contains 15 residues. CDR3 residues: CASSPLTSGSYEQYF. CDR3 nucleotides: TGTGCCAGCAGCCCCCTGACTAGCGGGAGCTACGAGCAGTACTTC.

The V call is TRBV5-4, the J call TRBJ2-7, with TRBD1 matching over 7 bases. CDR3 length equals 14 residues. Trimming took 3 bases from V and 2 from J; bases not matched to a gene: 5. The germline gives CDR1 SGHNT, CDR2 YYREEE (reference sequence). CDR3 coding DNA: TGTGCCAGCAGCTCGGGACAGTTTACCTACGAGCAGTACTTC. This translates into CASSSGQFTYEQYF. Complete variable domain (other parts from reference TRBV5-4 and TRBJ2-7): ETGVTQSPTHLIKTRGQQVTLRCSSQSGHNTVSWYQQALGQGPQFIFQYYREEENGRGNFPPRFSGLQFPNYSSELNVNALELDDSALYLCASSSGQFTYEQYFGPGTRLTVT.

The chain combines TRBV19 with TRBJ2-7; weak D call: TRBD1 (6 bases). Trimming shortened V by 5 bases and J by 4 bases, and 9 bases separated the two germline ends. Germline lookup yields CDR1 LNHDA and CDR2 SQIVND (reference sequence). The CDR3 extends over 12 amino acids. CDR3 residues: CASSPQGYEQYF. DNA of the CDR3: TGTGCCAGTAGTCCTCAGGGGTACGAGCAGTACTTC. Based on the CDR3 plus reference TRBV19 and TRBJ2-7, the full variable domain is DGGITQSPKYLFRKEGQNVTLSCEQNLNHDAMYWYRQDPGQGLRLIYYSQIVNDFQKGDIAEGYSVSREKKESFPLTVTSAQKNPTAFYLCASSPQGYEQYFGPGTRLTVT.

The chain links TRBV5-6 to TRBJ2-5; TRBD1 aligns across 10 bases. Germline CDR1 reads SGHDT; CDR2 reads YYEEEE. Germline trimming cut 4 bases from V and 1 base from J; bases unmatched to any gene: 4. The CDR3 is made up of 15 amino acids. The CDR3 sequence: CASSRTGGFQETQYF. DNA of the CDR3: TGTGCCAGCAGCCGGACAGGGGGGTTCCAAGAGACCCAGTACTTC.

This clone was seen only a few times. V is TRBV19 and J is TRBJ1-6, with 9 bases fitting TRBD1. The CDR3 loop spans 14 amino acids. J gave up 5 bases and V 6 bases, and 2 bases lay outside the gene matches. Germline CDR1 is LNHDA and CDR2 is SQIVND (reference sequence). The CDR3 is CASSGQGNNSPLHF. The DNA of the CDR3 is TGTGCCAGTAGCGGACAGGGGAATAATTCACCCCTCCACTTT.

The CDR3 bases are TGTGCCAGCAGTGAAGCGACGGGACAGGGGTATGGCTACACCTTC. As protein: CASSEATGQGYGYTF. The genes are TRBV6-1 and TRBJ1-2; TRBD1 matches at 10 bases. The CDR3 contains 15 residues. Germline assignment: CDR1 MNHNS and CDR2 SASEGT. J was trimmed by 5 bases and V by 0 bases; bases with no gene match: 3.

The rearrangement uses TRBV11-1 and TRBJ2-4; TRBD2 matches at 7 bases. The CDR3 is 16 amino acids. In germline, CDR1 is SGHAT, CDR2 FQDESV (reference sequence). J gave up 3 bases and V 4 bases, and 9 bases lay outside the gene matches. CDR3 loop: CASSSREGRGKNIQYF. The CDR3 DNA sequence: TGTGCCAGCAGCTCCCGAGAAGGGAGGGGCAAAAACATTCAGTACTTC.

The V gene is TRBV28, the J gene TRBJ2-1; D is unresolved. Trimming shortened V by 7 bases and J by 0 bases, and 16 bases separated the two germline ends. The CDR3 covers 16 residues. Germline CDR1 reads MDHEN; CDR2 reads SYDVKM. CDR3 in DNA: TGTGCCAGCAAAAGCCAAACAGCAAGCTCCTACAATGAGCAGTTCTTC. It is translated as CASKSQTASSYNEQFF.

This clone was seen a handful of times. The chain employs TRBV7-2 and TRBJ2-7; 12 bases are a match to TRBD2. V trimming: 5 bases; J trimming: 6 bases; junction bases outside the gene matches: 14. Germline values: CDR1 SGHTA, CDR2 FQGNSA. CDR3 size: 17 residues. DNA for the CDR3: TGTGCCAGCAGCCCCCACCTAGCTAGCGGGGGGGCGGTCGAGCAGTACTTC. Encoded protein: CASSPHLASGGAVEQYF.

This chain uses TRBV6-1 with TRBJ1-2; 7 nucleotides line up with TRBD1. From germline, CDR1 is MNHNS and CDR2 SASEGT. The V gene end was trimmed by 4 bases and the J gene end by 6 bases; junction bases not matched to a gene: 11. The CDR3 is 15 amino acids. Here the CDR3 DNA reads TGTGCCAGCAGTGTCCTAAAGGGACAGCCAAATGGCTACACCTTC. Residues: CASSVLKGQPNGYTF.

The chain couples TRBV29-1 to TRBJ2-1, with a weak D call TRBD2 (5 bases). Trimming removed 6 bases at V and 8 bases at J, with 11 bases between. This CDR3 spans 11 amino acids. Germline V gene data show CDR1 as SQVTM and CDR2 as ANQGSEA. The CDR3 nucleotides read TGCAGCGTAGAGGACTCGGATGAGCAGTTCTTC. Residues: CSVEDSDEQFF.

The genes are TRBV6-6 and TRBJ2-1; D perhaps matches TRBD2 (6 bases). CDR1 and CDR2 (germline): MNHNY, SVGAGI (reference sequence). The V gene lost 11 bases and the J gene lost 6 bases, with 20 bases spanning the gap. The length of the CDR3 is 14 residues. The CDR3 sequence is CACNWDSGLNEQFF. CDR3 sequence (DNA): TGTGCCTGCAATTGGGACTCCGGACTCAATGAGCAGTTCTTC.

In its sample, this clone was seen once. V and J are TRBV7-3 and TRBJ2-2; 7 nucleotides align to TRBD1. CDR1 and CDR2 from the germline V gene are SGHTA and FQGTGA. V trimming: 3 bases; J trimming: 2 bases; junction bases outside the gene matches: 6. This CDR3 contains 16 residues. CDR3: CASSFQGDGNTGELFF. CDR3 sequence (DNA): TGTGCCAGCAGCTTCCAGGGGGACGGCAACACCGGGGAGCTGTTTTTT.

The chain links TRBV14 to TRBJ2-7; 9 nucleotides agree with TRBD1. Germline CDR1 reads SGHDN; CDR2 reads FVKESK. The CDR3 has 15 amino acids. V trimming: 4 bases; J trimming: 5 bases; junction bases outside the gene matches: 9. The CDR3 here is CASSLGGGQGHEQYF. The CDR3 coding sequence is TGTGCCAGCAGCCTAGGGGGGGGACAGGGCCACGAGCAGTACTTC.

V and J are TRBV7-2 and TRBJ2-2; no definite D call. This CDR3 region has 13 residues. Germline values: CDR1 SGHTA, CDR2 FQGNSA. Trimming took off 5 bases at V and 13 bases at J, with 17 bases between the two ends. CDR3 nucleotide sequence: TGTGCCAGCAGCGCCGACAATTTTGTTGGGCTGTTTTTT. Translation: CASSADNFVGLFF. The complete variable domain, with remaining parts taken from reference TRBV7-2 and TRBJ2-2, reads GAGVSQSPSNKVTEKGKDVELRCDPISGHTALYWYRQSLGQGLEFLIYFQGNSAPDKSGLPSDRFSAERTGGSVSTLTIQRTQQEDSAVYLCASSADNFVGLFFGEGSRLTVL.

The sample holds a few counts of this clone. The chain carries TRBV6-1 and TRBJ1-1; 8 nucleotides align to TRBD1. CDR1 is MNHNS and CDR2 is SASEGT in the germline V gene. CDR3 length: 15 amino acids. V gave up 2 bases and J gave up 5 bases; unmatched junction bases: 7. The CDR3: CASSESGTGWTEAFF. In DNA form, the CDR3 reads TGTGCCAGCAGTGAAAGCGGGACAGGTTGGACTGAAGCTTTCTTT.

This clone came up a few times. The chain combines TRBV9 with TRBJ1-2; the D gene is possibly TRBD1 (5 bases). With 6 bases removed from V and 4 bases from J, the gap between germline ends came to 13 bases. CDR1 and CDR2 from the germline V gene are SGDLS and YYNGEE. The CDR3 sequence is 13 residues long. The CDR3 region has the DNA TGTGCCAGCATCCTTCAGGGAAGCTATGGCTACACCTTC. This translates into CASILQGSYGYTF.

J is TRBJ2-1 and V is TRBV19; 7 bases are shared with TRBD2. Trimming removed 4 bases from V and 5 bases from J; junction bases left unmatched: 5. CDR1 and CDR2 (germline): LNHDA, SQIVND (reference sequence). The CDR3 is 14 amino acids. The CDR3 coding sequence is TGTGCCAGTAGTAAACTCGGGACTAACAATGAGCAGTTCTTC. Residues: CASSKLGTNNEQFF.

The chain carries TRBV18 and TRBJ1-6, with unresolved D. V shed 2 bases and J shed 6 bases, with 8 bases lying between them. The CDR3 totals 14 residues. Germline V lookup: CDR1 KGHSH, CDR2 LQKENI. CDR3 loop: CASSPSNSNSPLHF. The CDR3 nucleotides are TGTGCCAGCTCACCAAGTAATAGTAATTCACCCCTCCACTTT.

The gene calls are TRBV5-1 and TRBJ2-3, with TRBD2 matching over 10 bases. With V trimmed by 2 bases and J by 2 bases, 17 bases remained unmatched. The germline CDR1 and CDR2 sequences are SGHRS and YFSETQ. The CDR3 is 20 amino acids. DNA of the CDR3: TGCGCCAGCAGCTTCTCGGGACTAGCGAAGCTCGTAGGTCACACAGATACGCAGTATTTT. It translates to CASSFSGLAKLVGHTDTQYF.

The J gene is TRBJ1-6, the V gene TRBV25-1; possible D gene TRBD1, 5 bases. CDR1 is MGHDK, CDR2 SYGVNS, per germline. V shed 10 bases and J shed 0 bases, with 13 bases lying between them. The CDR3 is made up of 15 amino acids. This CDR3 is CATRDSSSYNSPLHF. The DNA of the CDR3 is TGTGCCACCCGGGACTCGAGCTCCTATAATTCACCCCTCCACTTT.

The chain carries TRBV2 and TRBJ2-1; 7 nucleotides match TRBD1. The CDR3 sequence is 16 residues long. Germline V lookup: CDR1 SNHLY, CDR2 FYNNEI. The junction had 12 bases not matched to a gene; V was cut back by 7 bases and J by 3 bases. The CDR3 nucleotides are TGTGCCAGCACCCCGTACAGGGGTCAGAGCTACAATGAGCAGTTCTTC. Protein sequence: CASTPYRGQSYNEQFF.

This clone has just a few counts. The CDR3 region has the DNA TGTGCCAGCAGTGCTAGGACAGGGCCGTCTGGAAACACCATATATTTT. Translated: CASSARTGPSGNTIYF. This chain uses TRBV6-1 with TRBJ1-3, with 8 bases lining up with TRBD1. CDR3 length: 16 residues. V shed 4 bases, J shed 1 base, and the junction held 6 bases outside the gene matches. Germline V CDR1 and CDR2: MNHNS, SASEGT.

V is TRBV28 and J is TRBJ2-3, with TRBD1 as a possible D gene (6 bases). Germline CDR1 MDHEN, CDR2 SYDVKM. V was pared by 10 bases and J by 1 base, with 9 bases between. This CDR3 spans 12 amino acids. CDR3 sequence reads: CATGVGTDTQYF. CDR3 sequence (DNA): TGTGCCACAGGGGTGGGCACAGATACGCAGTATTTT.

V gene TRBV28 combines with J gene TRBJ1-4, with D uncertain. The V gene lost 6 bases and the J gene lost 8 bases, with 16 bases spanning the gap. Germline-derived CDR1 and CDR2 are MDHEN and SYDVKM. The CDR3 has 14 residues. This CDR3 reads CASSPLRGGEKLFF. The CDR3 bases are TGTGCCAGCAGCCCCCTTCGGGGAGGGGAAAAACTGTTTTTT.